The next 25 T cell receptor beta chains were all read from a single sample in a study of persistence of HIV-infected CD4 T cells. What these receptors recognize is not known. This was the immunoSEQ version 4 assay in survey mode. Sequenced by immunoSEQ multiplex PCR; TCRdb stores in-frame clones only, minus some. The sample has 19,000 or so clones; about 60% are singletons. Cells were stimulated with overlapping HIV-1 Gag 15-mer peptides. Responding CD4+ T cells were sorted by upregulation of both CD40 ligand and CD69. Sequencing was performed on CD4+ T cells sorted from PBMCs after approximately 19-hour stimulation, taken from a patient who received antiretroviral therapy. All receptors derive from an adult woman with HIV who was CMV-seropositive.

A word on this clone: In the same sample, other DNA sequences code for this CDR3. The rearrangement joins TRBV12-3 or TRBV12-4 to TRBJ2-7; D remains unclear. The CDR3 sequence is 13 residues long. V lost 5 bases to trimming and J lost 2 bases, with 10 bases between them. The chain's CDR3 is CASSLDGTYEQYF. CDR3 DNA: TGTGCCAGCAGTCTGGACGGAACCTACGAGCAGTACTTC.

CDR3 loop: CATSGTGAPNYGYTF. The CDR3 coding sequence is TGTGCCACCAGCGGAACAGGGGCTCCCAACTATGGCTACACCTTC. The chain employs TRBV15 and TRBJ1-2; 7 bases are a match to TRBD1. The trim removed 5 bases at V and 2 bases at J, leaving 8 bases unmatched. This CDR3 has 15 residues. CDR1 LNHNV and CDR2 YYDKDF come from the germline V gene (reference sequence).

A single count supports this clone. The chain carries TRBV6-5 and TRBJ1-5; D possibly corresponds to TRBD1 (6 bases). The germline gives CDR1 MNHEY, CDR2 SVGAGI. V shed 6 bases and J shed 7 bases, with 19 bases lying between them. The CDR3 contains 15 residues. The CDR3 DNA sequence: TGTGCCAGCAGCCCCGGGCAGGGGCCGGTACAGCCCCAGCATTTT. It codes for CASSPGQGPVQPQHF.

This chain joins TRBV7-3 and TRBJ2-1, with TRBD2 matching over 7 bases. V lost 1 base, J lost 6 bases, and 9 bases stayed unmatched. Germline V gene data show CDR1 as SGHTA and CDR2 as FQGTGA. There are 16 residues in the CDR3. The CDR3 DNA reads as TGTGCCAGCAGCTTAAGCGGGACTTCGGGGGGCAATGAGCAGTTCTTC. It is translated as CASSLSGTSGGNEQFF.

The V gene is TRBV4-1, the J gene TRBJ2-7; 10 bases match TRBD1. Per germline, CDR1 MGHRA and CDR2 YSYEKL. Trimming at V came to 5 bases and at J to 0 bases, leaving 13 bases not matched to a gene. The CDR3 has 18 residues. This CDR3 reads CASSNIIARQGASYEQYF. CDR3 coding DNA: TGCGCCAGCAGCAATATTATAGCCCGACAGGGGGCCTCCTACGAGCAGTACTTC.

This chain joins TRBV7-3 and TRBJ1-2, with unresolved D. The V gene's germline CDR1 is SGHTA and CDR2 FQGTGA. The V gene lost 5 bases and the J gene lost 8 bases, with 18 bases spanning the gap. This CDR3 comprises 14 residues. CDR3 sequence reads: CASSPLGEAGGYTF. CDR3 sequence (DNA): TGTGCCAGCAGCCCCTTGGGCGAGGCCGGCGGCTACACCTTC.

V usage is TRBV5-4 and J usage is TRBJ2-1; D is unclear. The germline V gene encodes CDR1 SGHNT and CDR2 YYREEE (reference sequence). Between the trimmed V and J ends, which lost 6 bases and 6 bases, there was a span of 22 bases. This CDR3 spans 16 amino acids. The CDR3 nucleotides are TGTGCCAGCACCCCCGATCTGCAACCCTCATTCAATGAGCAGTTCTTC. Its protein product is CASTPDLQPSFNEQFF. Combining the CDR3 with reference TRBV5-4 and TRBJ2-1 gives the whole variable domain ETGVTQSPTHLIKTRGQQVTLRCSSQSGHNTVSWYQQALGQGPQFIFQYYREEENGRGNFPPRFSGLQFPNYSSELNVNALELDDSALYLCASTPDLQPSFNEQFFGPGTRLTVL.

The sample holds a few counts of this clone. The gene calls are TRBV7-8 and TRBJ1-3; tentatively, D is TRBD1 (6 bases). Trimming took 3 bases from V and 4 from J, leaving 16 bases between them. Germline V gene sequence: CDR1 SGHVS, CDR2 FQNEAQ. The CDR3 runs 16 residues. The CDR3 loop reads CASSLAVQGFGNTIYF. The CDR3 region has the DNA TGTGCCAGCAGCTTGGCAGTACAGGGTTTCGGAAACACCATATATTTT.

The J gene is TRBJ2-1, the V gene TRBV7-3; 12 positions agree with TRBD1. This CDR3 contains 17 residues. Germline V CDR1 and CDR2: SGHTA, FQGTGA. The V segment lost 1 base and the J segment 7 bases; nucleotides outside the gene matches: 8. The CDR3 nucleotides are TGTGCCAGCAGCTTAAAACTGGGACAGGGGGCCCCTAATGAGCAGTTCTTC. As protein: CASSLKLGQGAPNEQFF.

The rearrangement links TRBV7-2 to TRBJ2-5; D gene uncertain. The length of the CDR3 is 15 residues. Germline assignment: CDR1 SGHTA and CDR2 FQGNSA. V dropped 1 base and J dropped 1 base, with 10 bases sitting between them. The DNA for the CDR3 is TGTGCCAGCAGCTTAGTCGACAACCCCCAAGAGACCCAGTACTTC. Translating gives CASSLVDNPQETQYF.

The rearrangement links TRBV30 to TRBJ1-1, with D possibly being TRBD1 (5 bases). Trimming took 2 bases from V and 3 from J, leaving 16 bases between them. CDR1 and CDR2 (germline): GTSNPN, SVGIG (reference sequence). The CDR3 totals 15 residues. The CDR3 sequence is CAWSSWGGEDTEAFF. The CDR3 DNA follows: TGTGCCTGGAGTTCCTGGGGGGGTGAGGACACTGAAGCTTTCTTT.

This rearrangement joins TRBV9 to TRBJ1-2, with a weak D call TRBD1 (5 bases). The germline V gene encodes CDR1 SGDLS and CDR2 YYNGEE. Trimming shortened V by 4 bases and J by 4 bases, and 14 bases separated the two germline ends. The CDR3 has 14 residues. The CDR3 spells CASSPGTSFYGYTF. The CDR3 DNA follows: TGTGCCAGCAGCCCAGGGACCTCATTCTATGGCTACACCTTC.

This clone is a singleton in its sample. The chain couples TRBV21-1 to TRBJ1-2; the table's D call TRBD1 went unverified against the DNA. TRBV21-1 is flagged as a pseudogene. This CDR3 is 14 amino acids long. This chain's CDR3 is CASSLTGTEYGYTF. The CDR3 nucleotides read TGTGCCAGCAGCTTAACCGGGACAGAGTATGGCTACACCTTC.

The chain couples TRBV30 to TRBJ1-1; D perhaps matches TRBD1 (5 bases). The CDR3 contains 14 residues. From germline, CDR1 is GTSNPN and CDR2 SVGIG (reference sequence). V gave up 3 bases and J gave up 11 bases, with 22 bases separating them. In DNA, the CDR3 is TGTGCCTGGAGGGTGGGACCATCATCCTTTGGGGCTTTCTTT. Translation gives CAWRVGPSSFGAFF.

V and J are TRBV3-1 (or the pseudogene TRBV3-2) and TRBJ1-4; D not certain. Germline-derived CDR1 and CDR2 are LGHDT and YNNKEL (reference sequence). The V end was cut by 0 bases, the J end by 7 bases, with 9 bases between. The CDR3 spans 14 residues. The CDR3 nucleotides read TGTGCCAGCAGCCAAGATCGGCGGCGTGAAAAACTGTTTTTT. Amino acid sequence: CASSQDRRREKLFF.

This chain joins TRBV21-1 and TRBJ1-5. TRBV21-1 corresponds to a pseudogene. The CDR3 is 17 amino acids. This CDR3 is CASSKAEKRQSYQPQHF. The CDR3 DNA sequence: TGTGCCAGCAGCAAAGCCGAGAAAAGGCAGAGCTATCAGCCCCAGCATTTT.

This clone appeared a single time. The V call is TRBV12-3 or TRBV12-4, the J call TRBJ2-6; no clear D. The CDR3 extends over 13 amino acids. V dropped 3 bases and J dropped 1 base, with 1 base sitting between them. The CDR3 coding sequence is TGTGCCAGCAGTTTGTCTGGGGCCAACGTCCTGACTTTC. This sequence encodes CASSLSGANVLTF.

V is TRBV18 and J is TRBJ1-3, with D unresolved. The CDR3 sequence is 13 residues long. Trimming shortened V by 3 bases and J by 4 bases, and 7 bases separated the two germline ends. The germline V gene encodes CDR1 KGHSH and CDR2 LQKENI. CDR3 nucleotide sequence: TGTGCCAGCTCACCCTTAAGAGGAAACACCATATATTTT. Its translation: CASSPLRGNTIYF.

In this sample, this clone turned up a few times. The V and J genes are TRBV6-4 and TRBJ1-1; 7 positions match TRBD1. The germline V gene has CDR1 MRHNA and CDR2 SNTAGT. The CDR3 is made up of 20 amino acids. V shed 4 bases and J 1 base; nucleotides not matched to a gene: 21. CDR3 region: CASSVLRDRGPPEGNTEAFF. CDR3 coding DNA: TGTGCCAGCAGTGTTCTCCGGGACAGAGGGCCCCCTGAGGGGAACACTGAAGCTTTCTTT.

The chain links TRBV15 to TRBJ2-2; D is perhaps TRBD1 (5 bases). The length of the CDR3 is 15 residues. Germline-derived CDR1 and CDR2 are LNHNV and YYDKDF (reference sequence). Trimming shortened V by 0 bases and J by 2 bases, and 7 bases separated the two germline ends. CDR3 sequence (DNA): TGTGCCACCAGCAGAGAAGACAGAAACACCGGGGAGCTGTTTTTT. Its protein product is CATSREDRNTGELFF.

About this clone itself: This may stem from a read error, because a much larger clone lies one nucleotide away. The rearrangement joins TRBV9 to TRBJ1-2, with a weak D call TRBD1 (5 bases). The germline V gene has CDR1 SGDLS and CDR2 YYNGEE. V lost 1 base to trimming and J lost 8 bases, with 15 bases between them. This CDR3 is built from 14 residues. The CDR3 region has the DNA TGTGCCAGCAGCGTATCTTACGGGGACGGCGGCTACACCTTC. This gives the protein CASSVSYGDGGYTF.

The chain links TRBV5-1 to TRBJ2-1; TRBD2 matches at 10 bases. CDR3 length equals 15 residues. The germline V gene has CDR1 SGHRS and CDR2 YFSETQ. The V segment lost 0 bases and the J segment 8 bases; nucleotides outside the gene matches: 5. The CDR3 region is CASSLAIAGGHEQFF. CDR3 bases: TGCGCCAGCAGCTTGGCCATAGCGGGGGGCCATGAGCAGTTCTTC.

V is TRBV29-1 and J is TRBJ2-2; no clear D. The CDR3 loop spans 11 amino acids. The germline V gene has CDR1 SQVTM and CDR2 ANQGSEA. V lost 8 bases to trimming and J lost 4 bases, with 8 bases between them. CDR3 DNA: TGCAGCTTTATGGGCACCGGGGAGCTGTTTTTT. It is translated as CSFMGTGELFF.

The rearrangement uses TRBV7-3 and TRBJ2-2; no clear D. The V end lost 1 base, the J end lost 4 bases, and 10 bases lay between the germline ends. Germline CDR1 reads SGHTA; CDR2 reads FQGTGA. This CDR3 is built from 15 residues. The CDR3 nucleotides are TGTGCCAGCAGCTTAAGGGGATCGAGCACCGGGGAGCTGTTTTTT. Its protein product is CASSLRGSSTGELFF.

This chain links TRBV9 with TRBJ2-1; 8 bases fit TRBD1. V shed 0 bases, J shed 2 bases, and the junction held 7 bases outside the gene matches. CDR1 and CDR2 (germline): SGDLS, YYNGEE. The CDR3 has 17 residues. The CDR3 sequence is CASSVDGQGLTYNEQFF. CDR3 DNA: TGTGCCAGCAGCGTAGACGGACAGGGTCTTACCTACAATGAGCAGTTCTTC.